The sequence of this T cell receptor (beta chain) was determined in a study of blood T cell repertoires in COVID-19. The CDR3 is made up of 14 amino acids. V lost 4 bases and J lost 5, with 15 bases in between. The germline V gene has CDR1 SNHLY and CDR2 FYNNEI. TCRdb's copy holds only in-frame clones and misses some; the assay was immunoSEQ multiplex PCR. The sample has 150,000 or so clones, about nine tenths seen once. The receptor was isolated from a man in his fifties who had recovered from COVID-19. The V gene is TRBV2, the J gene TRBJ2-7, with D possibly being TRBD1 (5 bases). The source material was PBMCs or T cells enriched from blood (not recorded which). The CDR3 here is CASSGPNAGNEQYF. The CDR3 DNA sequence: TGTGCCAGCAGTGGACCAAACGCAGGGAACGAGCAGTACTTC. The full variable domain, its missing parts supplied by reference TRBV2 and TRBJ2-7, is EPEVTQTPSHQVTQMGQEVILRCVPISNHLYFYWYRQILGQKVEFLVSFYNNEISEKSEIFDDQFSVERPDGSNFTLKIRSTKLEDSAMYFCASSGPNAGNEQYFGPGTRLTVT.